This TCR beta chain was observed in a study of chemoradiotherapy in HPV16-positive cancers. Study outcomes and limitations: During treatment, candidate HPV-specific clones and E7-related motifs expanded in tumor. HPV-specific T cells were functionally defined from only two HPV16-positive patients.

Regarding this clone: Antigen specificity is unknown.

Trimming took 1 base from V and 4 from J, leaving 10 bases between them. CDR3 length: 15 amino acids. Germline V gives CDR1 SGHVS, CDR2 FQNEAQ. Over chemoradiotherapy, repertoires were sampled more than once. Produced via immunoSEQ multiplex PCR; TCRdb's table is partial and in-frame only. The table includes 25,000 to 40,000 clones, roughly nine tenths detected once. This specimen was blood, taken from a patient who underwent chemoradiotherapy. The source of this sequence is a human donor with HPV-associated anogenital cancer. The chain is built from TRBV7-8 and TRBJ2-2, with a weak D call TRBD1 (5 bases). The CDR3 sequence: CASSLEMGPTGELFF. The CDR3 DNA reads as TGTGCCAGCAGCTTAGAGATGGGGCCCACCGGGGAGCTGTTTTTT.